The clone carrying this T cell receptor (beta chain) was counted between two and nine times. The antigen remains unidentified. Losses at the gene ends were 4 bases for V and 4 bases for J; bases not matched to a gene: 12. The CDR3 runs 16 residues. Germline CDR1 and CDR2: SGHRS and YFSETQ. TCRdb's table, derived via immunoSEQ multiplex PCR, lists solely in-frame clones and lacks some. The sample records about 170,000 clones, more than 75% being singletons. This sample stems from a study of cytomegalovirus exposure and HLA in healthy donors. Study observations and caveats: Most TCR sequences proved rare, with some public TCRs found in many donors.

The J gene is TRBJ2-7, the V gene TRBV5-1; TRBD1 agrees at 9 bases. The clonotype comes from a woman in her thirties in good health and CMV-seronegative. Sequenced sample: PBMCs. CDR3 sequence reads: CASSQSPGQGAYEQYF. The CDR3, as DNA: TGCGCCAGCAGCCAGTCCCCGGGACAGGGAGCGTACGAGCAGTACTTC.